The next 8 T cell receptor beta chains were all read from a single sample in a study of T cells expressing NK-cell markers. TCRdb re-called the 5' RACE reads and gives one entry per CDR3 protein, without DNA. The listing records 150,000 to 160,000 distinct CDR3 sequences. The sequenced sample consisted of blood T cells: a sorted CD56 or NKG2C T cell subset, CD4+ or CD8+ T cells, or bulk PBMC T cells (not recorded which). These receptors all come from a woman in her 50s in good health.

CDR3 region: CASSLGTGPFDYGYTF. This chain uses TRBV12-3 or TRBV12-4 with TRBJ1-2; TCRdb's D gene call, TRBD1, goes unchecked for lack of DNA. This CDR3 region has 16 residues.

The V gene is TRBV7-9, the J gene TRBJ2-3; checking the TCRdb D call of TRBD1 is not possible without DNA. The germline V gene encodes CDR1 SEHNR and CDR2 FQNEAQ (reference sequence). There are 16 residues in the CDR3. The CDR3 protein is CASSRTGVQDQDTQYF.

This chain links TRBV6-6 with TRBJ2-7; there is no DNA to check the TCRdb D call of TRBD1. The CDR3 totals 15 residues. Germline V lookup: CDR1 MNHNY, CDR2 SVGAGI (reference sequence). Here the CDR3 reads CASSSLTGKSYEQYF.

The V gene is TRBV6-4, the J gene TRBJ2-2; TCRdb picks TRBD1, but there is no DNA to check that call. CDR1 and CDR2 (germline): MRHNA, SNTAGT. This CDR3 contains 14 residues. CDR3 loop: CASSDGQGAGELFF.

The gene calls are TRBV4-1 and TRBJ2-7; as DNA is missing, the TRBD1 call by TCRdb cannot be tested. This CDR3 contains 13 residues. The germline V gene has CDR1 MGHRA and CDR2 YSYEKL. Here the CDR3 reads CASSQEERDEQYF.

The chain joins TRBV12-3 or TRBV12-4 to TRBJ2-2. The CDR3 length is 13 residues. The CDR3 sequence is CASSFSMTGELFF.

The genes are TRBV12-3 or TRBV12-4 and TRBJ2-4. The CDR3 runs 15 residues. CDR3 sequence: CASDPADLAKNIQYF.

The chain combines TRBV5-1 with TRBJ2-1; TCRdb outputs TRBD2, but without DNA this stays unchecked. Germline assignment: CDR1 SGHRS and CDR2 YFSETQ. The CDR3 runs to 16 residues. The CDR3 region is CASSLITDGLNNEQFF.